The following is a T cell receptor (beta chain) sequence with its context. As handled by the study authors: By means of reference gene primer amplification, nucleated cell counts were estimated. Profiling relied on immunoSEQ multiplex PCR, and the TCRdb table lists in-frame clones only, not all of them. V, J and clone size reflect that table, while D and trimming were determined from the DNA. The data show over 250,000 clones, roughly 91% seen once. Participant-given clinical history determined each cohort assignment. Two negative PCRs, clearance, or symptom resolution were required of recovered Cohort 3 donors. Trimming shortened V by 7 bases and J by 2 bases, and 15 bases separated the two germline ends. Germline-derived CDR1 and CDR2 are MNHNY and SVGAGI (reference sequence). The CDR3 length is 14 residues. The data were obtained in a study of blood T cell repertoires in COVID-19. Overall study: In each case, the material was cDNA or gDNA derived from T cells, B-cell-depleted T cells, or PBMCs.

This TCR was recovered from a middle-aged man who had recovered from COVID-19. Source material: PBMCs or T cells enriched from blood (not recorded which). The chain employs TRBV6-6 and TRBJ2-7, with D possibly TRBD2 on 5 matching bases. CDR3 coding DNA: TGTGCCAGCAAATTTGACACAGCGGCCTACGAGCAGTACTTC. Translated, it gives CASKFDTAAYEQYF.